One and the same sample provided the 30 T cell receptor beta chains below, sequenced in a study of blood T cell repertoires in COVID-19. This table comes from immunoSEQ multiplex PCR, and its TCRdb copy is limited to in-frame clones, with some not included. The repertoire holds about 110,000 clones, with roughly 80% as singletons. The sample was peripheral blood. The receptors here all came from a woman older than 75 with acute or convalescent COVID-19.

This clone was seen only once. The genes are TRBV29-1 and TRBJ1-1; no clear D gene. The length of the CDR3 is 13 residues. The germline V and J ends were trimmed by 7 bases and 2 bases, with 14 bases remaining between them. The V gene's germline CDR1 is SQVTM and CDR2 ANQGSEA. The CDR3 reads CSETESGNTEAFF. CDR3 bases: TGCAGCGAAACGGAAAGCGGTAACACTGAAGCTTTCTTT.

CDR3 residues: CASSPQGRGGTEAFF. The CDR3 coding sequence is TGTGCCAGTAGTCCACAGGGTCGGGGGGGCACTGAAGCTTTCTTT. The rearrangement joins TRBV19 to TRBJ1-1; D might be TRBD1 (6 bases). The CDR3 runs 15 residues. V shed 5 bases and J shed 4 bases, with 17 bases lying between them. Germline-derived CDR1 and CDR2 are LNHDA and SQIVND (reference sequence).

The chain links TRBV2 to TRBJ2-1; 12 bases agree with TRBD2. The germline V gene encodes CDR1 SNHLY and CDR2 FYNNEI. The V segment lost 2 bases and the J segment 9 bases; nucleotides outside the gene matches: 11. This CDR3 spans 17 amino acids. In DNA, the CDR3 is TGTGCCAGCAGTGAATGGGGTCTGACTAGCGGGAGTTTTGAGCAGTTCTTC. Translating it yields CASSEWGLTSGSFEQFF.

The CDR3 here is CASSKGGWRDCYQPQHF. DNA for the CDR3: TGTGCCAGCAGCAAAGGGGGGTGGAGGGATTGTTATCAGCCCCAGCATTTT. This chain links TRBV21-1 with TRBJ1-5. TRBV21-1 is labeled a pseudogene. This CDR3 has 17 residues.

The V gene is TRBV7-9, the J gene TRBJ1-1; D is unclear. The V end was cut by 2 bases, the J end by 1 base, with 8 bases between. Germline loops: CDR1 SEHNR, CDR2 FQNEAQ (reference sequence). This CDR3 contains 14 residues. The CDR3 DNA reads TGTGCCAGCAGCTTACAGGCCGCGAACACTGAAGCTTTCTTT. Amino acid sequence: CASSLQAANTEAFF.

V usage is TRBV5-8 and J usage is TRBJ2-2, with D tentatively TRBD2 (6 bases). This CDR3 comprises 15 residues. The germline gives CDR1 SGHTS, CDR2 YDEGEE. Between the trimmed V and J ends, which lost 2 bases and 11 bases, there was a span of 19 bases. The CDR3: CASSFTGSWVLELFF. Written as DNA, the CDR3 is TGTGCCAGCAGCTTTACCGGGAGTTGGGTCCTCGAGCTGTTTTTT. The complete variable domain, with remaining parts taken from reference TRBV5-8 and TRBJ2-2, reads EAGVTQSPTHLIKTRGQQATLRCSPISGHTSVYWYQQALGLGLQFLLWYDEGEERNRGNFPPRFSGRQFPNYSSELNVNALELEDSALYLCASSFTGSWVLELFFGEGSRLTVL.

This chain joins TRBV11-2 and TRBJ1-2; D is unresolved. This CDR3 has 16 residues. V lost 1 base, J lost 0 bases, and 12 bases lay in between. The germline CDR1 and CDR2 sequences are SGHAT and FQNNGV. CDR3 coding DNA: TGTGCCAGCAGCTTAGCCGGCAGCGGAGCTAACTATGGCTACACCTTC. This sequence encodes CASSLAGSGANYGYTF. The complete variable domain, with remaining parts taken from reference TRBV11-2 and TRBJ1-2, reads EAGVAQSPRYKIIEKRQSVAFWCNPISGHATLYWYQQILGQGPKLLIQFQNNGVVDDSQLPKDRFSAERLKGVDSTLKIQPAKLEDSAVYLCASSLAGSGANYGYTFGSGTRLTVV.

The chain combines TRBV6-2 or TRBV6-3 with TRBJ2-3; 14 nucleotides agree with TRBD2. J was trimmed by 5 bases and V by 6 bases; bases with no gene match: 7. Germline-derived CDR1 and CDR2 are MNHEY and SVGEGT. This CDR3 has 16 amino acids. The CDR3 nucleotides are TGTGCCAGCAGCCCGGGACTAGCGGGAGTGTTAGATACGCAGTATTTT. This encodes CASSPGLAGVLDTQYF.

The V and J genes are TRBV24-1 and TRBJ2-3; 10 nucleotides agree with TRBD2. V lost 0 bases, J lost 5 bases, and 10 bases stayed unmatched. CDR3 size: 18 residues. The germline gives CDR1 KGHDR, CDR2 SFDVKD. In nucleotides, the CDR3 is TGTGCCACCAGTGATTTGCGGGGGGCTAGCGGGAGTTTAGATACGCAGTATTTT. Translated: CATSDLRGASGSLDTQYF.

This sequence joins TRBV2 and TRBJ2-7, with TRBD1 matching over 7 bases. Germline assignment: CDR1 SNHLY and CDR2 FYNNEI. V trimming: 4 bases; J trimming: 5 bases; junction bases outside the gene matches: 5. This CDR3 comprises 13 residues. This chain's CDR3 is CASSVGQEDEQYV. CDR3 nucleotides: TGTGCCAGCAGTGTCGGACAGGAGGACGAGCAGTACGTC.

The rearrangement uses TRBV18 and TRBJ2-5, with TRBD1 matching 7 bases. The V gene end was trimmed by 3 bases and the J gene end by 0 bases; junction bases not matched to a gene: 1. Germline values: CDR1 KGHSH, CDR2 LQKENI. The CDR3 spans 14 residues. The CDR3 DNA sequence: TGTGCCAGCTCACCTACAGGGGACCAAGAGACCCAGTACTTC. Protein product: CASSPTGDQETQYF. The entire variable domain, with the rest obtained from reference TRBV18 and TRBJ2-5, is as follows: NAGVMQNPRHLVRRRGQEARLRCSPMKGHSHVYWYRQLPEEGLKFMVYLQKENIIDESGMPKERFSAEFPKEGPSILRIQQVVRGDSAAYFCASSPTGDQETQYFGPGTRLLVL.

In its sample, this clone was seen once. The J gene is TRBJ2-4, the V gene TRBV5-4; the match to TRBD2 covers 9 bases. V trimming: 0 bases; J trimming: 4 bases; junction bases outside the gene matches: 5. Germline V gene lookup returns CDR1 SGHNT and CDR2 YYREEE (reference sequence). The CDR3 totals 16 residues. The DNA for the CDR3 is TGTGCCAGCAGCTTGGACGGCGGGAGGGCGAAAAACATTCAGTACTTC. This gives the protein CASSLDGGRAKNIQYF.

The chain links TRBV7-9 to TRBJ1-3; D is unresolved. Germline-derived CDR1 and CDR2 are SEHNR and FQNEAQ (reference sequence). This CDR3 has 16 residues. The ends were cut back, 1 base at V and 2 bases at J, with 12 bases in the middle. This chain's CDR3 is CASSLEQLSAGNTIYF. CDR3 DNA: TGTGCCAGCAGCTTAGAACAGCTCTCAGCTGGAAACACCATATATTTT.

This sequence joins TRBV5-6 and TRBJ2-7; TRBD1 aligns across 7 bases. This CDR3 contains 13 residues. V shed 0 bases and J 5 bases; nucleotides not matched to a gene: 2. Per the germline V gene, CDR1 is SGHDT and CDR2 is YYEEEE. Here the CDR3 reads CASSLGQGNEQYV. DNA of the CDR3: TGTGCCAGCAGCTTGGGACAGGGAAACGAGCAGTACGTC.

On this clone: The identical CDR3 is also encoded by other nucleotide sequences in the sample. V usage is TRBV5-4 and J usage is TRBJ2-1; TRBD2 matches at 8 bases. The CDR3 has 16 amino acids. The trim removed 2 bases at V and 0 bases at J, leaving 4 bases unmatched. Germline lookup yields CDR1 SGHNT and CDR2 YYREEE (reference sequence). The CDR3 loop is CASSFRGGSSYNEQFF. CDR3 nucleotide sequence: TGTGCCAGCAGCTTTCGCGGGGGGAGCTCCTACAATGAGCAGTTCTTC.

The chain is built from TRBV5-1 and TRBJ1-4; D is undetermined. CDR1 is SGHRS and CDR2 is YFSETQ in the germline V gene. The CDR3 has 15 amino acids. Trimming left V 0 bases short and J 8 bases short, with 14 bases between. CDR3 protein: CASSLAGAGSEKLFF. The CDR3 DNA reads as TGCGCCAGCAGCTTGGCCGGTGCGGGTTCGGAAAAACTGTTTTTT.

The rearrangement links TRBV5-1 to TRBJ2-7; 11 bases align to TRBD2. V lost 3 bases to trimming and J lost 0 bases; unmatched junction nucleotides: 11. This CDR3 region has 18 residues. The germline CDR1 and CDR2 sequences are SGHRS and YFSETQ. The CDR3 is CASSSYLAGGSSSYEQYF. The CDR3 DNA reads TGCGCCAGCAGCTCCTACCTAGCGGGAGGATCAAGCTCCTACGAGCAGTACTTC.

The rearrangement uses TRBV2 and TRBJ2-1; TRBD1 matches at 7 bases. J gave up 4 bases and V 7 bases, and 4 bases lay outside the gene matches. This CDR3 has 13 amino acids. Looked up from germline, CDR1 is SNHLY and CDR2 is FYNNEI. The CDR3 spells CASTAGGYNEQFF. The CDR3 DNA is TGTGCCAGCACGGCAGGGGGTTACAATGAGCAGTTCTTC.

About this clone itself: Germline and junction disagree at one end, which may indicate a read error. V gene TRBV24-1 combines with J gene TRBJ2-1; no clear D. There are 13 residues in the CDR3. Germline CDR1 and CDR2: KGHDR and SFDVKD. The CDR3: CASSQESYNEQFF. The CDR3 DNA is TGTGCCTCCAGTCAGGAATCCTACAATGAGCAGTTCTTC.

The V call is TRBV5-4, the J call TRBJ2-5; 8 bases map to TRBD2. The germline gives CDR1 SGHNT, CDR2 YYREEE (reference sequence). The CDR3 runs to 18 residues. The V and J ends lost 4 bases and 3 bases, in that order; junction bases with no gene match: 17. The DNA of the CDR3 is TGTGCCAGCAGCAGGGACCCCCGAAGCGCGGGAGGAAAAGAGACCCAGTACTTC. Protein sequence: CASSRDPRSAGGKETQYF.

The chain couples TRBV7-2 to TRBJ1-6; perhaps TRBD1 as D (6 bases). V lost 1 base and J lost 1, with 8 bases in between. In germline, CDR1 is SGHTA, CDR2 FQGNSA. The CDR3 is 16 residues long. CDR3 region: CASSLEGGSYNSPLHF. CDR3 coding DNA: TGTGCCAGCAGCTTAGAAGGGGGATCCTATAATTCACCCCTCCACTTT.

Turning to this clone: A read error may explain this, as a much larger clone is one base away. The chain combines TRBV19 with TRBJ2-3, with unresolved D. CDR1 LNHDA and CDR2 SQIVND come from the germline V gene (reference sequence). With 5 bases removed from V and 0 bases from J, the gap between germline ends came to 3 bases. The CDR3 sequence is 12 residues long. CDR3 sequence reads: CASSPSTDTQYF. The CDR3 DNA follows: TGTGCCAGTAGTCCTAGCACAGATACGCAGTATTTT.

This rearrangement joins TRBV3-1 (or the pseudogene TRBV3-2) to TRBJ2-6, with 7 bases aligning to TRBD1. Trimming took 6 bases from V and 4 from J; bases not matched to a gene: 9. The CDR3 has 16 amino acids. Germline loops: CDR1 LGHDT, CDR2 YNNKEL (reference sequence). The CDR3 DNA reads as TGTGCCAGCAGGCGACAGGGCCTGGGGGGGGCCAACGTCCTGACTTTC. Its translation is CASRRQGLGGANVLTF.

This chain uses TRBV2 with TRBJ2-1; 8 positions match TRBD2. Trimming cost V 6 bases and J 4 bases; bases outside gene matches: 8. Germline loops: CDR1 SNHLY, CDR2 FYNNEI. The CDR3 loop spans 15 amino acids. In DNA form, the CDR3 reads TGTGCCAGCAGCCGGGAGGGGGTCGGTTACAATGAGCAGTTCTTC. This sequence encodes CASSREGVGYNEQFF.

The J gene is TRBJ2-1, the V gene TRBV7-8, with 8 bases that match TRBD1. CDR1 is SGHVS, CDR2 FQNEAQ, per germline. The CDR3 extends over 11 amino acids. V lost 10 bases and J lost 5; bases outside the gene matches: 1. The CDR3 DNA is TGTGCCACGACAGGGGACAATGAGCAGTTCTTC. As protein: CATTGDNEQFF.

This clone appeared once. The chain links TRBV2 to TRBJ1-2; D not certain. The CDR3 length is 14 residues. The V gene's germline CDR1 is SNHLY and CDR2 FYNNEI. With 3 bases removed from V and 4 bases from J, the gap between germline ends came to 12 bases. This chain's CDR3 is CASSDGGLIYGYTF. The CDR3 DNA reads as TGTGCCAGCAGTGATGGAGGGTTAATCTATGGCTACACCTTC.

This rearrangement joins TRBV7-6 to TRBJ1-6; D unresolved. Per germline, CDR1 SGHVS and CDR2 FNYEAQ. V was trimmed by 1 base and J by 6 bases, leaving 13 bases between them. CDR3 size: 16 residues. The CDR3 here is CASSLEEAGPNSPLHF. For the CDR3, the DNA is TGTGCCAGCAGCTTAGAAGAGGCCGGCCCTAATTCACCCCTCCACTTT.

The genes are TRBV5-1 and TRBJ1-3, with D uncertain. The CDR3 length is 15 residues. The germline V gene has CDR1 SGHRS and CDR2 YFSETQ. The ends were cut back, 4 bases at V and 0 bases at J, with 11 bases in the middle. The CDR3: CASSPSLSSGNTIYF. Here the CDR3 DNA reads TGCGCCAGCAGCCCCTCGCTATCCTCTGGAAACACCATATATTTT.

A remark on this clone: Other DNA sequences in this specimen translate into the identical CDR3. V is TRBV27 and J is TRBJ2-1, with D possibly being TRBD2 (6 bases). V lost 3 bases, J lost 1 base, and 10 bases lay in between. Germline V CDR1 and CDR2: MNHEY, SMNVEV (reference sequence). The CDR3 runs 15 residues. The CDR3 here is CASSFGLASYNEQFF. Here the CDR3 DNA reads TGTGCCAGCAGTTTTGGGCTAGCGTCCTACAATGAGCAGTTCTTC.

V usage is TRBV4-1 and J usage is TRBJ1-1; no reliable D call. Germline CDR1 and CDR2: MGHRA and YSYEKL. The CDR3 is 17 amino acids. V was clipped by 3 bases and J by 0 bases, with 17 bases between them. The CDR3 is CASSHYRGLAMNTEAFF. CDR3 nucleotides: TGCGCCAGCAGCCATTACCGAGGGTTAGCTATGAACACTGAAGCTTTCTTT.